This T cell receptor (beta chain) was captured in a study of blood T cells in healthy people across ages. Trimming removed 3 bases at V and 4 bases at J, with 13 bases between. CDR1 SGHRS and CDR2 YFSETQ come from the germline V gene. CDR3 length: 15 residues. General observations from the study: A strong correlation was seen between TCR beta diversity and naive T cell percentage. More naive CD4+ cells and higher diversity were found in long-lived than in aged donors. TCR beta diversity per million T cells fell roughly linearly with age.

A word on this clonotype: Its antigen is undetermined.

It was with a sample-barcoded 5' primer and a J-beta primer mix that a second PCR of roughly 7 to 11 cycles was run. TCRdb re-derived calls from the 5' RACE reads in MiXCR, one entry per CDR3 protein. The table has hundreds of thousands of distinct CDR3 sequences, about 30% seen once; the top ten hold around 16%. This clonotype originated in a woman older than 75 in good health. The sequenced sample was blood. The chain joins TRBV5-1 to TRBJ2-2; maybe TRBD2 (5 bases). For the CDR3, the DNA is TGCGCCAGCAGCTCGGAGGCCGGGTTCACCGGGGAGCTGTTTTTT. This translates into CASSSEAGFTGELFF.